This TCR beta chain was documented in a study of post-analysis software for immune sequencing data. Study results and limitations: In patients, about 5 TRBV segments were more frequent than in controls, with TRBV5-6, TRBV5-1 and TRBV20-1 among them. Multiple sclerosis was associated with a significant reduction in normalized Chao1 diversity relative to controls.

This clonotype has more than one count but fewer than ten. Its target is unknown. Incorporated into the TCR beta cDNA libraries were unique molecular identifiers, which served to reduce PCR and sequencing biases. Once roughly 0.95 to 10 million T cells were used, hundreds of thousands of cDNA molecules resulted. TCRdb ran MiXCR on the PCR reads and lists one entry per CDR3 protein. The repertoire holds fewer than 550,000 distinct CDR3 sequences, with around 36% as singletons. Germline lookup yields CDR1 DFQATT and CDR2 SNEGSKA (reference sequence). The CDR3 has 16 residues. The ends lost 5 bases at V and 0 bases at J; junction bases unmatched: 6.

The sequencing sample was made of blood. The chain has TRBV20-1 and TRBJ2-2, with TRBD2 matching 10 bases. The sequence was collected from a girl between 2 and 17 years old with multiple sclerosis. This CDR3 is CSAQAGGLTNTGELFF. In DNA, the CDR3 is TGCAGTGCTCAAGCGGGGGGGCTAACGAACACCGGGGAGCTGTTTTTT.